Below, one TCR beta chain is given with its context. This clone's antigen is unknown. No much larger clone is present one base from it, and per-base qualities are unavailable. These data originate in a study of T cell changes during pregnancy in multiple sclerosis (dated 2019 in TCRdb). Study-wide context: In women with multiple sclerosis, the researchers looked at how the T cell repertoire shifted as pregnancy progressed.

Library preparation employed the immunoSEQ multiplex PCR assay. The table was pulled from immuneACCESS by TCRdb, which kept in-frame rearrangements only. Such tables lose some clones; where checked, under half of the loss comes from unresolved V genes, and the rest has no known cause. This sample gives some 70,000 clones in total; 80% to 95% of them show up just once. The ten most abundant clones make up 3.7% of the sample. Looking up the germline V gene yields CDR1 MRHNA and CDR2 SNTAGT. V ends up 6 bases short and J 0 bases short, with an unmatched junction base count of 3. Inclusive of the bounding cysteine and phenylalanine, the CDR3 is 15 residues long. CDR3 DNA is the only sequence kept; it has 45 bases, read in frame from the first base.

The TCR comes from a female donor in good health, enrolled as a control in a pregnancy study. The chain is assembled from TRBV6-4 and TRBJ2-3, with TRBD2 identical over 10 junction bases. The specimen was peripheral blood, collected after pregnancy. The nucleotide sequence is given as TGTGCCAGCAGCGCGGGACTAGCGAGCACAGATACGCAGTATTTT. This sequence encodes CASSAGLASTDTQYF.